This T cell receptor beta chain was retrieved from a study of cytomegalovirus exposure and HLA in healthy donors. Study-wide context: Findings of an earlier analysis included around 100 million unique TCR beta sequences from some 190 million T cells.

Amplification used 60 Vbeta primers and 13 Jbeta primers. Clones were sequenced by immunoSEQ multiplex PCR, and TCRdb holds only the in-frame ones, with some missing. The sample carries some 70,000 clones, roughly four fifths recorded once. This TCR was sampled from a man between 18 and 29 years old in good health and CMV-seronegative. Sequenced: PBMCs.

Written as DNA, the CDR3 is TGTGCCTGGAGTGTAAATGCGCTGGAGACCCAGTACTTC. It yields the protein CAWSVNALETQYF. The chain couples TRBV30 to TRBJ2-5; D gene uncertain. The V end was cut by 0 bases, the J end by 5 bases, with 10 bases between. The CDR3 spans 13 residues. Germline CDR1 reads GTSNPN; CDR2 reads SVGIG (reference sequence).